This TCR beta chain was documented in a study of blood T cell repertoires in COVID-19. Study context: T cells, B-cell-depleted T cells, or PBMCs provided the cDNA or gDNA that served as material.

Profiled with immunoSEQ multiplex PCR; TCRdb holds only in-frame clones, not every one. The top ten hold 1.9% of the sample, which has under 300,000 clones, roughly four fifths seen once. With 5 bases clipped from V and 8 bases from J, the junction kept 9 bases outside the gene matches. The CDR3 sequence is 15 residues long. Germline values: CDR1 SEHNR, CDR2 FQNEAQ (reference sequence). What was sequenced was peripheral blood. This TCR derives from a man aged 25 to 40 who had recovered from COVID-19. The gene calls are TRBV7-9 and TRBJ2-1; 10 positions match TRBD2. The CDR3 nucleotides are TGTGCCAGCAGCGTAGGAGCGGGGGGGCTATATGAGCAGTTCTTC. This gives the protein CASSVGAGGLYEQFF.